What follows are 2 T cell receptor beta chains derived from one specimen sequenced in a study of T-cell memory formation after mild COVID-19 (dated by TCRdb to the early 2020s). Library generation was performed with 5' RACE. The data were produced on an Illumina NovaSeq 6000. TCRdb passed the public sequencing reads through fastp at Q25 and MiXCR, retaining productive beta sequences. Rows with one shared CDR3 protein collapse into an entry with the most common genes and DNA. The sample table lists fewer than 50,000 distinct CDR3 sequences, roughly 12% of them with a count of one. Around 26% of the sample rests with the top ten. Sequenced input: PBMCs or a T cell subset sorted from them (not recorded which). The receptors originated from a man aged 18 to 35 who had mild COVID-19 (a few samples of this study predate the infection). The sample titles of this study are shuffled in the database, so cell type and time point are left out; the donor was told from shared clones.

The rearrangement links TRBV20-1 to TRBJ2-3; D not certain. The V gene lost 1 base and the J gene lost 4 bases, with 3 bases spanning the gap. This CDR3 contains 11 residues. Germline V gives CDR1 DFQATT, CDR2 SNEGSKA (reference sequence). The DNA of the CDR3 is TGCAGTGCTAGAGCCCCAGATACGCAGTATTTT. Protein sequence: CSARAPDTQYF.

This clonotype appeared a few times. The gene calls are TRBV20-1 and TRBJ2-1; 7 bases fit TRBD2. Germline trimming cut 5 bases from V and 3 bases from J; bases unmatched to any gene: 10. CDR1 is DFQATT and CDR2 is SNEGSKA in the germline V gene (reference sequence). The CDR3 totals 15 residues. CDR3 sequence (DNA): TGCAGTGCTGGACGGGCGGGGGACTACTACAATGAGCAGTTCTTC. Protein: CSAGRAGDYYNEQFF.